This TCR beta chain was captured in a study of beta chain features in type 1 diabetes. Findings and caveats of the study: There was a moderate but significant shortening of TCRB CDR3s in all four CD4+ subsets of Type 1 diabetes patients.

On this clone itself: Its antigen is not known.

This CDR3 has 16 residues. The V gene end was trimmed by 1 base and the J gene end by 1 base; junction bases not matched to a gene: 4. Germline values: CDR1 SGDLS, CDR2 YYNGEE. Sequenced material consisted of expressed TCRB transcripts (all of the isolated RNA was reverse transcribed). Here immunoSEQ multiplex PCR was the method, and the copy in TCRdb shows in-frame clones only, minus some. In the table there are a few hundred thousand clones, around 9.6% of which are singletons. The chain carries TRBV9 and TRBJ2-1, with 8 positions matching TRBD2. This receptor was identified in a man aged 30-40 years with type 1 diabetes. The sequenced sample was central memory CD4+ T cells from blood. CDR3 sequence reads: CASSVRSGSSYNEQFF. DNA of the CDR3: TGTGCCAGCAGCGTAAGGAGCGGGAGTTCCTACAATGAGCAGTTCTTC. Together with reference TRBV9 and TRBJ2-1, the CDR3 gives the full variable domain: DSGVTQTPKHLITATGQRVTLRCSPRSGDLSVYWYQQSLDQGLQFLIQYYNGEERAKGNILERFSAQQFPDLHSELNLSSLELGDSALYFCASSVRSGSSYNEQFFGPGTRLTVL.